The subject of this entry is one T cell receptor (beta chain). Antigen unknown. The method was immunoSEQ multiplex PCR; TCRdb's version includes in-frame clones alone and lacks a portion of them. The top ten clones hold 1.5% to 2% of a sample with over 200,000 clones, around 94% of them seen once. Per germline, CDR1 SNHLY and CDR2 FYNNEI. CDR3 length equals 17 residues. V dropped 6 bases and J dropped 4; count of bases not matched to a gene: 16. The data were obtained in a study of T cell responses to AZD1222 COVID-19 vaccine. General study points: Across the whole spike, CD4 TCRs peaked at regions 160-218 and 743-854. Clonal diversity was possibly underestimated, and white British individuals and females predominated among donors. Of spike-specific TCRs, nearly half reportedly target regions left unmutated in variants. Only a handful of AZD1222 recipients, roughly 6 in all, had baseline seropositivity.

The TCR originated in an adult who received the MenACWY meningococcal vaccine as a control. The sequenced sample was peripheral blood, obtained 28 days after the second dose of the MenACWY control vaccine. The gene calls are TRBV2 and TRBJ1-2, with 8 nucleotides matching TRBD1. CDR3 residues: CASSSDRDVTMGYGYTF. DNA for the CDR3: TGTGCCAGCAGCTCGGACAGGGATGTCACAATGGGCTATGGCTACACCTTC.